This entry lists 9 T cell receptor beta chains sequenced from one sample in a study of shared clonotypes between healthy human individuals. Some clones are missing from TCRdb's copy, which holds only in-frame ones; the method was immunoSEQ multiplex PCR. The repertoire holds approximately 2.5 million clones, roughly 93% seen once, with more than 0.35% in the top ten. The sequencing sample was made of naive CD4+ T cells from PBMCs. This sample's subset: CD45RA+ positively selected. These receptors were collected from a man aged 18 to 30 in good health. Some clones in this sample may be carry-over from other donors' samples.

This chain uses TRBV2 with TRBJ2-2, with D hard to call. Germline CDR1 and CDR2: SNHLY and FYNNEI. CDR3 length: 14 residues. V was cut by 5 bases and J by 1 base, with 8 bases left in between. The CDR3 sequence is CASSPTRNTGELFF. In DNA form, the CDR3 reads TGTGCCAGCAGTCCCACAAGGAACACCGGGGAGCTGTTTTTT.

This chain uses TRBV5-1 with TRBJ1-1; a possible D gene is TRBD1 (6 bases). This CDR3 spans 14 amino acids. V was cut by 0 bases and J by 5 bases, with 11 bases left in between. Germline V gene data show CDR1 as SGHRS and CDR2 as YFSETQ. CDR3 nucleotides: TGCGCCAGCAGCTTGGATCGGGACATTACTGAAGCTTTCTTT. It specifies CASSLDRDITEAFF.

Turning to this clone: Other DNA sequences within the sample encode an identical CDR3. The chain recombines TRBV5-6 with TRBJ1-3, with D tentatively TRBD1 (5 bases). CDR3 length: 14 residues. The germline CDR1 and CDR2 sequences are SGHDT and YYEEEE. Trimming removed 1 base at V and 4 bases at J, with 9 bases between. The CDR3 is CASSLRGPGNTIYF. Here the CDR3 DNA reads TGTGCCAGCAGCTTGAGGGGCCCGGGAAACACCATATATTTT.

Note on this clone: Other nucleotide sequences from this sample produce the same CDR3. The genes are TRBV18 and TRBJ2-2, with D possibly matching TRBD2 (6 bases). The germline CDR1 and CDR2 sequences are KGHSH and LQKENI. This CDR3 region has 15 residues. Trimming took 0 bases from V and 3 from J, leaving 8 bases between them. CDR3 sequence: CASSPPGGYTGELFF. The CDR3 DNA reads TGTGCCAGCTCACCACCGGGAGGATACACCGGGGAGCTGTTTTTT.

The chain is built from TRBV7-3 and TRBJ2-5, with D possibly being TRBD1 or TRBD2 (6 bases each). Trimming stripped 5 bases from V and 5 bases from J, with 24 bases between. The CDR3 totals 17 residues. Per germline, CDR1 SGHTA and CDR2 FQGTGA. CDR3 DNA sequence: TGTGCCAGCAGCCACAATGGGGGGCAGGGTTTGAGGGAGACCCAGTACTTC. This sequence encodes CASSHNGGQGLRETQYF.

This clone is a singleton in its sample. The genes are TRBV28 and TRBJ1-2, with D unclear. The V end was cut by 2 bases, the J end by 2 bases, with 9 bases between. This CDR3 region has 14 residues. CDR1 and CDR2 from the germline V gene are MDHEN and SYDVKM. This CDR3 is CASSLLDQNYGYTF. The CDR3 bases are TGTGCCAGCAGTTTACTAGATCAAAACTATGGCTACACCTTC.

The chain recombines TRBV4-1 with TRBJ2-5, with 8 nucleotides matching TRBD1. After removal of 3 bases from V and 2 bases from J, the junction contained 5 bases not matched to a gene. The CDR3 sequence is 15 residues long. From germline, CDR1 is MGHRA and CDR2 YSYEKL. The chain's CDR3 is CASSQRQGSQETQYF. DNA for the CDR3: TGCGCCAGCAGCCAGCGACAGGGGTCACAAGAGACCCAGTACTTC.

The chain combines TRBV5-1 with TRBJ2-1, with D uncertain. The CDR3 covers 15 residues. The V end lost 6 bases, the J end lost 1 base, and 14 bases lay between the germline ends. CDR1 SGHRS and CDR2 YFSETQ come from the germline V gene. The CDR3 here is CASTAVQKSYNEQFF. CDR3 nucleotides: TGCGCCAGCACCGCTGTGCAGAAATCCTACAATGAGCAGTTCTTC.

This chain links TRBV11-2 with TRBJ2-1, with TRBD2 identical over 16 bases. Germline V CDR1 and CDR2: SGHAT, FQNNGV. Germline trimming cut 4 bases from V and 2 bases from J; bases unmatched to any gene: 8. The CDR3 is 19 residues long. CDR3 loop: CASSSFSGTSGRAYNEQFF. For the CDR3, the DNA is TGTGCCAGCAGCTCATTTTCCGGGACTAGCGGGAGGGCCTACAATGAGCAGTTCTTC.